This T cell receptor (beta chain) is from a study of B cell selection in AIRE deficiency. The junction had 3 bases not matched to a gene; V was cut back by 6 bases and J by 2 bases. The germline CDR1 and CDR2 sequences are ENHRY and SYGVKD. The CDR3 loop spans 13 amino acids. Original analysis: Pooled conventional T cells gave approximately 100,000 patient and around 130,000 donor TCRbeta sequences. Profiling relied on immunoSEQ multiplex PCR, and the TCRdb table lists in-frame clones only, not all of them. V, J and clone size derive from that table, while D and trimming were established from the DNA sequence. The repertoire holds some 25,000 clones, with roughly 96% as singletons. The sorted conventional CD4 T cells were gated as CD4+CD127+. The table lists this clone with a count of one. What it binds is unknown. General study points: With only TCRbeta sequenced, 35% to 45% of shared healthy Treg sequences overlapped Tconv. Only about 9.3% of some 3,300 shared Treg sequences were patient-specific; about 33% healthy-specific.

The J gene is TRBJ2-5, the V gene TRBV10-3, with TRBD2 matching 7 bases. The receptor was isolated from a human donor with AIRE deficiency. The sample comprised conventional CD4+ T cells sorted from PBMCs. The DNA of the CDR3 is TGTGCCATCAGAGAGGGAGGGCAAGAGACCCAGTACTTC. Its protein product is CAIREGGQETQYF.